The 9 T cell receptor beta chains below all came from one sample that was sequenced in a study of T-cell memory formation after mild COVID-19 (dated by TCRdb to the early 2020s). Libraries were constructed by 5' RACE. For sequencing, an Illumina NovaSeq 6000 was employed. In TCRdb, the public reads were trimmed at Q25 with fastp and aligned with MiXCR, with productive beta chains retained. Records with the same CDR3 protein are collapsed into one entry carrying the most frequent genes and DNA. The sample includes more than 350,000 distinct CDR3 sequences, with approximately 16% observed a single time. The ten biggest clones cover 20% to 25% of the sample. Input material: PBMCs or a T cell subset sorted from them (not recorded which). The receptors originated from a man younger than 30 who had mild COVID-19 (a few samples of this study predate the infection). The sample titles of this study are shuffled in the database, so cell type and time point are left out; the donor was told from shared clones.

This chain uses TRBV6-2 or TRBV6-3 with TRBJ2-3; 9 nucleotides agree with TRBD2. This CDR3 has 15 amino acids. Unmatched junction bases numbered 5, after V lost 2 bases and J lost 5 bases. Per germline, CDR1 MNHEY and CDR2 SVGEGT. The DNA of the CDR3 is TGTGCCAGCAGTTACGTAGCGGGGGAAGTAGATACGCAGTATTTT. Translating it yields CASSYVAGEVDTQYF.

The chain couples TRBV10-3 to TRBJ2-5, with D hard to call. The CDR3 loop spans 15 amino acids. Germline lookup yields CDR1 ENHRY and CDR2 SYGVKD. The V and J ends lost 0 bases and 5 bases respectively, with 13 bases between them. The CDR3 DNA sequence: TGTGCCATCAGTGAGTCCCGGCGCGGACCGGAGACCCAGTACTTC. Translation gives CAISESRRGPETQYF.

This clonotype has a handful of counts. V usage is TRBV4-1 and J usage is TRBJ1-2; D might be TRBD1 (6 bases). In germline, CDR1 is MGHRA, CDR2 YSYEKL. Deletions cut 0 bases from V and 5 bases from J, with 19 bases between. This CDR3 is 17 amino acids long. The CDR3 DNA is TGCGCCAGCAGCCAAGAACCCCGGCAGGGGAGTAAGTATGGCTACACCTTC. It encodes CASSQEPRQGSKYGYTF.

This clonotype was recorded many times. The chain joins TRBV28 to TRBJ2-2; D gene uncertain. The CDR3 length is 12 residues. The germline V and J ends were trimmed by 1 base and 6 bases, with 3 bases remaining between them. Germline V gene data show CDR1 as MDHEN and CDR2 as SYDVKM. The CDR3 region has the DNA TGTGCCAGCAGTTTATCATCCGGGGAGCTGTTTTTT. The encoded protein is CASSLSSGELFF.

This rearrangement joins TRBV19 to TRBJ2-7; TRBD1 is a possible D gene (5 bases). Germline CDR1 reads LNHDA; CDR2 reads SQIVND (reference sequence). The CDR3 loop spans 13 amino acids. With 4 bases removed from V and 2 bases from J, the gap between germline ends came to 9 bases. DNA of the CDR3: TGTGCCAGTAGTACAGGGTCCCCCTACGAGCAGTACTTC. Translating gives CASSTGSPYEQYF.

Remarks on this clonotype: The germline gene is not matched at one end of the junction; a read error may be the cause. This sequence joins TRBV18 and TRBJ1-5; D remains unclear. The CDR3 length is 15 residues. In germline, CDR1 is KGHSH, CDR2 LQKENI. The CDR3 region is CASSPVGGNNHPQHF. CDR3 bases: TGTGCCAGCTCACCAGTCGGCGGAAATAATCACCCCCAGCATTTT.

This clonotype was seen repeatedly, ten times or more. The chain has TRBV4-1 and TRBJ2-1; 8 bases map to TRBD2. Germline CDR1 reads MGHRA; CDR2 reads YSYEKL. With 4 bases clipped from V and 9 bases from J, the junction kept 11 bases outside the gene matches. The CDR3 has 15 amino acids. CDR3 bases: TGCGCCAGCAGCCCAGAGTCCGGGGGGGCCGGTGAGCAGTTCTTC. Residues: CASSPESGGAGEQFF.

This sequence joins TRBV6-2 or TRBV6-3 and TRBJ2-5, with a weak D call TRBD1 (6 bases). CDR1 is MNHEY, CDR2 SVGEGT, per germline. CDR3 length: 15 residues. The V end was cut by 2 bases, the J end by 1 base, with 11 bases between. CDR3 DNA: TGTGCCAGCAGTTACGAGGACAGACCCCAAGAGACCCAGTACTTC. It codes for CASSYEDRPQETQYF.

This clonotype was detected only a few times. The chain combines TRBV12-3 or TRBV12-4 with TRBJ2-1; D may be TRBD2 (6 bases). This CDR3 spans 13 amino acids. V was pared by 5 bases and J by 3 bases, with 8 bases between. The CDR3 spells CASSIGSYNEQFF. Written as DNA, the CDR3 is TGTGCCAGCAGTATCGGGAGCTACAATGAGCAGTTCTTC.